This TCR beta chain was sequenced during a study of blood T cell repertoires in COVID-19. Study-wide background: Sources were T cells, B-cell-depleted T cells, or PBMCs; the material itself was cDNA or gDNA.

Germline V lookup: CDR1 MNHEY, CDR2 SVGEGT. The CDR3 sequence is 15 residues long. Trimming removed 0 bases from V and 8 bases from J; junction bases left unmatched: 7. Using immunoSEQ multiplex PCR, the repertoire was profiled, and TCRdb retains in-frame clones only, with some absent. The table has about 100,000 clones, 70% to 90% seen once. Sequencing input: peripheral blood. The TCR comes from a human donor in a cohort sampled during active COVID-19. The rearrangement uses TRBV6-2 or TRBV6-3 and TRBJ2-4; TRBD1 matches at 7 bases. CDR3 bases: TGTGCCAGCAGTTACTCGACAGGGAGTCTTGACATTCAGTACTTC. Protein product: CASSYSTGSLDIQYF.